A selection of T cell receptor beta chains follows, all from one sample in a study of somatic mutations in cytotoxic T cells in rheumatoid arthritis. Profiling relied on immunoSEQ multiplex PCR, and the TCRdb table lists in-frame clones only, not all of them. The sample has 20,000 to 25,000 clones, roughly 80% seen once. Material: CD8+ T cells sorted from blood. The receptors shown here come from an adult with rheumatoid arthritis. The CDR3 runs from the conserved cysteine through the conserved F or W. The order of the fields is J gene, clone size, D gene, V gene, CDR3 DNA, CDR3 protein. D genes are given only for firm matches. Size tells how often a clone was seen (once, few, many) or the class of an expanded clone, and some rows leave it out.

j_gene: TRBJ2-7
abundance: NA
d_gene: NA
v_gene: TRBV6-1
CDR3nt: TGTGCCAGCAGTGAACTAGGGGGGGGGAGCTCCTACGAGCAGTACTTC
CDR3aa: CASSELGGGSSYEQYF

j_gene: TRBJ1-2
abundance: NA
d_gene: NA
v_gene: TRBV10-3
CDR3nt: TGTGCCATCAGTGCCGGGACATCGAACTATGGCTACACCTTC
CDR3aa: CAISAGTSNYGYTF

j_gene: TRBJ2-7
abundance: NA
d_gene: TRBD1
v_gene: TRBV19
CDR3nt: TGTGCCAGTAGTATTCATACAGGGGGAAAACCCTACGAGCAGTACTTC
CDR3aa: CASSIHTGGKPYEQYF

j_gene: TRBJ2-1
abundance: NA
d_gene: NA
v_gene: TRBV4-2
CDR3nt: TGTGCCAGCAGCCAAGTAAACAAGGGTTGGAATGAGCAGTTCTTC
CDR3aa: CASSQVNKGWNEQFF

j_gene: TRBJ1-5
abundance: NA
d_gene: NA
v_gene: TRBV19
CDR3nt: TGTGCCAGTAGTATATACGAGGATCAGCCCCAGCATTTT
CDR3aa: CASSIYEDQPQHF

j_gene: TRBJ2-4
abundance: NA
d_gene: TRBD2
v_gene: TRBV7-2
CDR3nt: TGTGCCAGCAGCAGATGGGGGGGCAAAAACATTCAGTACTTC
CDR3aa: CASSRWGGKNIQYF

j_gene: TRBJ1-1
abundance: NA
d_gene: TRBD1
v_gene: TRBV27
CDR3nt: TGTGCCAGCAGTTTGTGGGGACAGGGGTTATCTGAAGCTTTCTTT
CDR3aa: CASSLWGQGLSEAFF

j_gene: TRBJ2-2
abundance: once
d_gene: NA
v_gene: TRBV6-5
CDR3nt: TGTGCCAGCAGTTACTGGGGTGGGGAGCTGTTTTTT
CDR3aa: CASSYWGGELFF

j_gene: TRBJ1-2
abundance: NA
d_gene: NA
v_gene: TRBV2
CDR3nt: TGTGCCAGCAGTGTGGGGGGTCGGGGAGCTAACTATGGCTACACCTTC
CDR3aa: CASSVGGRGANYGYTF

j_gene: TRBJ2-7
abundance: NA
d_gene: NA
v_gene: TRBV5-6
CDR3nt: TGTGCCAGCAGCTTGGACAGGGTTTACGAGCAGTACTTC
CDR3aa: CASSLDRVYEQYF

j_gene: TRBJ1-2
abundance: NA
d_gene: NA
v_gene: TRBV7-9
CDR3nt: TGTGCCAGCAGCTTAGTGCAGGGTTTTAACTATGGCTACACCTTC
CDR3aa: CASSLVQGFNYGYTF

j_gene: TRBJ2-3
abundance: NA
d_gene: TRBD2
v_gene: TRBV5-4
CDR3nt: TGTGCCAGCAGCTTGGAGGCGAGCGGGGGGGCAGATACGCAGTATTTT
CDR3aa: CASSLEASGGADTQYF

j_gene: TRBJ1-2
abundance: once
d_gene: NA
v_gene: TRBV6-1
CDR3nt: TGTGCCAGCAGTCGGACACCACCCTATGGCTACACCTTC
CDR3aa: CASSRTPPYGYTF

j_gene: TRBJ2-1
abundance: NA
d_gene: NA
v_gene: TRBV7-9
CDR3nt: TGTGCCAGCAGCTTATCGGAAAGGGACAATGAGCAGTTCTTC
CDR3aa: CASSLSERDNEQFF

j_gene: TRBJ2-1
abundance: NA
d_gene: NA
v_gene: TRBV7-8
CDR3nt: TGTGCCAGCAGTTTCCCGGGGCAAAGCTCCTACAATGAGCAGTTCTTC
CDR3aa: CASSFPGQSSYNEQFF

j_gene: TRBJ2-3
abundance: NA
d_gene: TRBD2
v_gene: TRBV11-3
CDR3nt: TGTGCCAGCAGCTCCCCCGGGGAGGGGATCGCAGATACGCAGTATTTT
CDR3aa: CASSSPGEGIADTQYF

j_gene: TRBJ2-3
abundance: NA
d_gene: TRBD2
v_gene: TRBV4-3
CDR3nt: TGCGCCAGCAGCCCATCCTGGGGGGGAGGCACAGATACGCAGTATTTT
CDR3aa: CASSPSWGGGTDTQYF

j_gene: TRBJ2-7
abundance: few
d_gene: NA
v_gene: TRBV11-2
CDR3nt: TGTGCCAGCAGTGGGCGACAAGCAGGGGCGTACGAGCAGTACTTC
CDR3aa: CASSGRQAGAYEQYF

j_gene: TRBJ2-7
abundance: NA
d_gene: NA
v_gene: TRBV7-6
CDR3nt: TGTGCCAGCAGCTTAGTAGAGGAGGGGGCCTACGAGCAGTACTTC
CDR3aa: CASSLVEEGAYEQYF

j_gene: TRBJ1-1
abundance: NA
d_gene: NA
v_gene: TRBV7-6
CDR3nt: TGTGCCAGCAGCGACACAGGGAGGGTCAGCCCGAACACTGAAGCTTTCTTT
CDR3aa: CASSDTGRVSPNTEAFF

j_gene: TRBJ2-3
abundance: NA
d_gene: NA
v_gene: TRBV5-4
CDR3nt: TGTGCCAGCAGCTCTTCCCTGGTGACAGATACGCAGTATTTT
CDR3aa: CASSSSLVTDTQYF

j_gene: TRBJ2-1
abundance: NA
d_gene: TRBD2
v_gene: TRBV12-5
CDR3nt: TGTGCTAGCAACCACCCGAACAGACTAGCGGGCAATGAGCAGTTCTTC
CDR3aa: CASNHPNRLAGNEQFF

j_gene: TRBJ2-7
abundance: NA
d_gene: TRBD1
v_gene: TRBV6-1
CDR3nt: TGTGCCAGCAGTGACCCGGGACAGGGCTACGAGCAGTACTTC
CDR3aa: CASSDPGQGYEQYF

j_gene: TRBJ2-7
abundance: once
d_gene: NA
v_gene: TRBV6-5
CDR3nt: TGTGCCAGCAGTTACGTCAGCGGAACCTACGAGCAGTACTTC
CDR3aa: CASSYVSGTYEQYF

j_gene: TRBJ1-2
abundance: NA
d_gene: NA
v_gene: TRBV21-1
CDR3nt: TGTGCCAGCCTAGGACAGGGCCTCTATGGCTACACCTTC
CDR3aa: CASLGQGLYGYTF

j_gene: TRBJ2-7
abundance: NA
d_gene: NA
v_gene: TRBV5-1
CDR3nt: TGCGCCAGCAGCGGCGAATCCACACAGGGCTACGAGCAGTACTTC
CDR3aa: CASSGESTQGYEQYF

j_gene: TRBJ2-7
abundance: NA
d_gene: NA
v_gene: TRBV19
CDR3nt: TGTGCCAGTAGTGCATCAGGATCCTACGAGCAGTACTTC
CDR3aa: CASSASGSYEQYF

j_gene: TRBJ1-1
abundance: NA
d_gene: NA
v_gene: TRBV15
CDR3nt: TGTGCCACCAGCAGACGGGGAACTGAAGCTTTCTTT
CDR3aa: CATSRRGTEAFF

j_gene: TRBJ1-1
abundance: NA
d_gene: TRBD1
v_gene: TRBV19
CDR3nt: TGTGCCAGTAGTAGTTTGGGGCAGGGGGATCAAGCTTTCTTT
CDR3aa: CASSSLGQGDQAFF

j_gene: TRBJ1-1
abundance: few
d_gene: NA
v_gene: TRBV7-9
CDR3nt: TGTGCCAGCAGCTTAGCCCGGGGGATGAACACTGAAGCTTTCTTT
CDR3aa: CASSLARGMNTEAFF

j_gene: TRBJ2-7
abundance: NA
d_gene: TRBD1
v_gene: TRBV7-7
CDR3nt: TGTGCCAGCAGCTTGAGGACAGGGAGCTCCTACGAGCAGTACTTC
CDR3aa: CASSLRTGSSYEQYF